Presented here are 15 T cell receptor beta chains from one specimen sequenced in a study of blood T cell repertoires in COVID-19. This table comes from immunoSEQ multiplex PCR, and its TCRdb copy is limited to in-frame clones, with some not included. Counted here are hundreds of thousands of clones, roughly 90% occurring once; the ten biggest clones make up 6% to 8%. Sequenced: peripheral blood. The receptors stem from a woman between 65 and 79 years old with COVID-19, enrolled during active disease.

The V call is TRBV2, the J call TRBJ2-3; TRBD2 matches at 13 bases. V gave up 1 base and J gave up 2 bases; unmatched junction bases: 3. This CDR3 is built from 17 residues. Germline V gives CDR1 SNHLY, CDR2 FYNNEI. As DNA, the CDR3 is TGTGCCAGCAGTGAAGAACTAGCGGGGGGGGTCACAGATACGCAGTATTTT. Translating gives CASSEELAGGVTDTQYF.

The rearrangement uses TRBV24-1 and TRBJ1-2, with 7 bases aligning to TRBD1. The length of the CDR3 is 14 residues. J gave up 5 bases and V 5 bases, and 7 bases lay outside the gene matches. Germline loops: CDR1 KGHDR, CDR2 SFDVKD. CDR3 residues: CATSVKQGFYGYTF. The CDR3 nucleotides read TGTGCCACCAGTGTCAAACAGGGGTTTTATGGCTACACCTTC.

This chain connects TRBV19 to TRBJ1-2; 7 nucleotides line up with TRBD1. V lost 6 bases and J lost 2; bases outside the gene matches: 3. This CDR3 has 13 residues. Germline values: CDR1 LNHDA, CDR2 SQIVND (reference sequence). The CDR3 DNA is TGTGCCAGTAGAGAGACAGGGAACTATGGCTACACCTTC. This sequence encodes CASRETGNYGYTF.

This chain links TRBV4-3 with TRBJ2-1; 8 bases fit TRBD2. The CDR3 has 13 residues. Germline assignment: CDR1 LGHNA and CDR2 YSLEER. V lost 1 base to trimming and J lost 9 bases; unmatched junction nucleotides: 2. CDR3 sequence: CASSQVAGGEQFF. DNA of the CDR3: TGCGCCAGCAGCCAAGTTGCGGGGGGTGAGCAGTTCTTC.

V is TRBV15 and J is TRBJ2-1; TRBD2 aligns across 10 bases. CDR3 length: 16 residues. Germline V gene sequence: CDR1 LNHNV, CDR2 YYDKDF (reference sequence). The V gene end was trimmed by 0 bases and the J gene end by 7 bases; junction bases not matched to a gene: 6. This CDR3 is CATSRDTAGGRNEQFF. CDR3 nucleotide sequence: TGTGCCACCAGCAGAGATACAGCGGGGGGGCGGAATGAGCAGTTCTTC.

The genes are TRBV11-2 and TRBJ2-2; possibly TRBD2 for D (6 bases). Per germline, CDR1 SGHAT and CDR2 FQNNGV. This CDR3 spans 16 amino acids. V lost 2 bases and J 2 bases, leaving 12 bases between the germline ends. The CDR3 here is CASSLRRDLNTGELFF. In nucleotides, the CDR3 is TGTGCCAGCAGCTTACGGCGGGACTTAAACACCGGGGAGCTGTTTTTT.

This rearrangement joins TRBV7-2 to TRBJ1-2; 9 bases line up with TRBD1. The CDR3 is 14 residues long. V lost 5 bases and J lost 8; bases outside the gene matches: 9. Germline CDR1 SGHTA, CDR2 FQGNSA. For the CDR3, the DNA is TGTGCCAGCAGCCAGGACAGGGGCGAGGGAGGCTACACCTTC. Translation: CASSQDRGEGGYTF.

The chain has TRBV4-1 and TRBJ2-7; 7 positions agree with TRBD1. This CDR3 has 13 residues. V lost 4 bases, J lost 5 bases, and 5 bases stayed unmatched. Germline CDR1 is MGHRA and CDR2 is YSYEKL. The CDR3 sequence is CASSLTGVDEQYF. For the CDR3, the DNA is TGCGCCAGCAGCCTTACAGGGGTCGACGAGCAGTACTTC.

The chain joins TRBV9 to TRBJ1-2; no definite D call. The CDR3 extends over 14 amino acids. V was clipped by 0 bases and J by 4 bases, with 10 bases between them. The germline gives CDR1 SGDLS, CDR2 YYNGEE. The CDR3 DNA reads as TGTGCCAGCAGCGTAGCGGGGTCCGGCTATGGCTACACCTTC. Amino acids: CASSVAGSGYGYTF.

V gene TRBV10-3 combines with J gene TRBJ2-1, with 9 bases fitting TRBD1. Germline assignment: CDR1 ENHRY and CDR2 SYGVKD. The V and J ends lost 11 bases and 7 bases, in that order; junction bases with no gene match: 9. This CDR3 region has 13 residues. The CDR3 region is CAFGGQGVNEQFF. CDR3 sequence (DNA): TGTGCCTTCGGGGGACAGGGAGTGAATGAGCAGTTCTTC.

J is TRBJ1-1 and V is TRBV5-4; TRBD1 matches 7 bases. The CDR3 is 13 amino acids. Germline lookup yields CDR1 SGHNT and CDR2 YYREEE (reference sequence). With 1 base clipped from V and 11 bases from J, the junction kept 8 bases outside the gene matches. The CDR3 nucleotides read TGTGCCAGCAGCTTGTCAGAGCCGGGACAGGCTTTCTTT. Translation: CASSLSEPGQAFF.

The CDR3 sequence is CASSLASSGANVLTF. CDR3 nucleotide sequence: TGTGCCAGCAGCTTGGCCAGCTCTGGGGCCAACGTCCTGACTTTC. The genes are TRBV5-6 and TRBJ2-6; no clear D gene. The CDR3 consists of 15 residues. Germline CDR1 is SGHDT and CDR2 is YYEEEE. Between the trimmed V and J ends, which lost 0 bases and 0 bases, there was a span of 4 bases. Full variable domain (remainder filled in from reference TRBV5-6 and TRBJ2-6): DAGVTQSPTHLIKTRGQQVTLRCSPKSGHDTVSWYQQALGQGPQFIFQYYEEEERQRGNFPDRFSGHQFPNYSSELNVNALLLGDSALYLCASSLASSGANVLTFGAGSRLTVL.

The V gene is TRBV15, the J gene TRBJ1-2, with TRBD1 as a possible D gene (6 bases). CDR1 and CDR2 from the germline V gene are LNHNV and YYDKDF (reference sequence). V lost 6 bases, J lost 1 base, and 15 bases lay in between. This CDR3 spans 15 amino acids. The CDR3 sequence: CATRVGQNFNYGYTF. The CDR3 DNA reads TGTGCCACCAGAGTTGGACAGAACTTTAACTATGGCTACACCTTC.

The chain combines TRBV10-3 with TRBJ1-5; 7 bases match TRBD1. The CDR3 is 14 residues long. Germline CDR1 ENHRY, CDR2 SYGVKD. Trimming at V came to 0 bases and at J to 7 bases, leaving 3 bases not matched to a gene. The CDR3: CAISESNRGQPQHF. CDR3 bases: TGTGCCATCAGTGAGTCGAACAGGGGCCAGCCCCAGCATTTT.

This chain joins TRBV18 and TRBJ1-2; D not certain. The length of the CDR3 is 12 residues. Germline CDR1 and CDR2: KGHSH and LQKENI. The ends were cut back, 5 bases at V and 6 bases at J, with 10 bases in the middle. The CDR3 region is CASSSPGNGYTF. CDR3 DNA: TGTGCCAGCTCATCCCCCGGGAATGGCTACACCTTC.